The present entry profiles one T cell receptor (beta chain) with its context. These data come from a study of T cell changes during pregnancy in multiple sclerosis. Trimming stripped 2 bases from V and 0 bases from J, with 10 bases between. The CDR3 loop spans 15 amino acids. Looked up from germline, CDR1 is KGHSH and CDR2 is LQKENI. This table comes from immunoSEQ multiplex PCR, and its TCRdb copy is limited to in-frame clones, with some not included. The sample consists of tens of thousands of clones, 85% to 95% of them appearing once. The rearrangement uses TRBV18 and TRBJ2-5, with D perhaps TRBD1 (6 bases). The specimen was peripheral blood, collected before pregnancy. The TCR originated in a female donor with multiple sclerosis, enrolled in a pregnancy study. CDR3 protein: CASSPEQGHQETQYF. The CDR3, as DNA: TGTGCCAGCTCACCAGAACAGGGTCACCAAGAGACCCAGTACTTC.